This TCR beta chain emerged from a study of T cells after yellow fever vaccination. Overall study results and limits: FACS-sorted repertoires could contain abundant clonotypes contaminating from the bulk population.

J gave up 3 bases and V 3 bases, and 11 bases lay outside the gene matches. This CDR3 is 16 amino acids long. The germline CDR1 and CDR2 sequences are PRHDT and FYEKMQ (reference sequence). MiXCR was run by TCRdb on the 5' RACE reads, yielding one entry per CDR3 protein. The sample holds approximately 69,000 distinct CDR3 sequences, about 6% seen once. This clonotype has more than one count but fewer than ten. Its specificity is not known. The TCR originated in a man younger than 35 who received the YFV17D yellow fever vaccine. The sequencing here drew on CD4+ T cells sorted from PBMCs, taken around 14 days after the first yellow fever vaccination. The V gene is TRBV13, the J gene TRBJ2-7; 7 bases match TRBD1. The CDR3, as DNA: TGTGCCAGCAGCTTTTCCTACGGGACAGCAAGCTACGAGCAGTACTTC. Amino acid sequence: CASSFSYGTASYEQYF. The full variable domain, its missing parts supplied by reference TRBV13 and TRBJ2-7, is AAGVIQSPRHLIKEKRETATLKCYPIPRHDTVYWYQQGPGQDPQFLISFYEKMQSDKGSIPDRFSAQQFSDYHSELNMSSLELGDSALYFCASSFSYGTASYEQYFGPGTRLTVT.